This T cell receptor (beta chain) was retrieved from a study of blood T cells in healthy people across ages. It was with a sample-barcoded 5' primer and a J-beta primer mix that a second PCR of roughly 7 to 12 cycles was run. TCRdb analysed the 5' RACE reads with MiXCR anew, one entry per CDR3 protein. This sample carries approximately 800,000 distinct CDR3 sequences, roughly 60% of them seen once, and the ten largest clones take about 30%. This clonotype was observed at least ten times. Germline V gives CDR1 LGHNA, CDR2 YNFKEQ. This CDR3 has 15 residues. V shed 1 base and J shed 0 bases, with 10 bases lying between them.

The J gene is TRBJ2-7, the V gene TRBV4-2, with D hard to call. This TCR was recovered from a man between 25 and 39 years old in good health. The sequencing sample was made of blood. CDR3 DNA: TGTGCCAGCAGCCAAGGGGTGGACGCCTCCTACGAGCAGTACTTC. Translation: CASSQGVDASYEQYF.